This T cell receptor (beta chain) was sequenced for a study of blood T cell repertoires in COVID-19. Those enrolled, adults aged about 18 to 89 years, came from 25 or so US areas. Recovered Cohort 3 donors showed two negative PCRs, clearance, or symptom resolution. CDR1 is SQVTM and CDR2 is ANQGSEA in the germline V gene. CDR3 size: 13 residues. V shed 6 bases and J shed 5 bases, with 14 bases lying between them. Original handling: Amplification of reference gene primers provided the estimated nucleated cell counts. Generated by immunoSEQ multiplex PCR, the TCRdb table keeps only in-frame clones and is missing some. For V, J and clone size, that table is used; D and trimming come from the DNA. The table shows around 240,000 clones, with roughly 86% occurring only once.

The V gene is TRBV29-1, the J gene TRBJ2-1, with a possible D match to TRBD1 (6 bases). The sequence came from a woman aged 50 to 60 who had recovered from COVID-19. Sample: PBMCs or T cells enriched from blood (not recorded which). The CDR3 region is CSVPWKGDNEQFF. The CDR3 DNA reads as TGCAGCGTCCCCTGGAAGGGGGACAATGAGCAGTTCTTC.